A selection of T cell receptor beta chains follows, all from one sample in a study of beta chain features in type 1 diabetes. The protocol was immunoSEQ multiplex PCR, while the TCRdb copy is restricted to in-frame clones and leaves out a portion. The sample lists about 230,000 clones, 9.6% occurring once. The sample was naive CD4+ T cells from blood. The receptor set was obtained from a woman in her late teens or twenties in good health. CDR3s include the opening cysteine and the closing phenylalanine or tryptophan. The order of the fields is clone size, V gene, D gene, J gene, CDR3 protein, CDR3 DNA. The D gene is left open where the match is weak. A clone size is listed for some rows: how often the clone was seen (once, few, many), or a class if it is expanded.

>few|TRBV5-1|TRBD2|TRBJ2-1
CASSFGLAGGGPYNEQFF
TGCGCCAGCAGCTTCGGACTAGCGGGAGGGGGCCCCTACAATGAGCAGTTCTTC
>-|TRBV6-5|-|TRBJ2-5
CASSYGGPQETQYF
TGTGCCAGCAGTTACGGAGGACCACAAGAGACCCAGTACTTC
>few|TRBV7-2|TRBD1|TRBJ1-5
CASSSDRASNQPQHF
TGTGCCAGCAGCTCGGACAGGGCTAGCAATCAGCCCCAGCATTTT
>-|TRBV19|-|TRBJ2-1
CASSETPGASSYNEQFF
TGTGCCAGTAGTGAGACCCCGGGTGCCAGCTCCTACAATGAGCAGTTCTTC
>-|TRBV27|TRBD1|TRBJ1-5
CASSPRQGISNQPQHF
TGTGCCAGCAGTCCGCGACAGGGAATCAGCAATCAGCCCCAGCATTTT
>few|TRBV6-1|-|TRBJ1-5
CASSEAGKNQPQHF
TGTGCCAGCAGTGAGGCAGGCAAAAATCAGCCCCAGCATTTT
>-|TRBV18|-|TRBJ1-2
CASSPLENYALGYTF
TGTGCCAGCTCACCACTGGAGAACTATGCCTTGGGCTACACCTTC
>few|TRBV6-6|-|TRBJ2-2
CASIGGTGELFF
TGTGCCAGCATAGGGGGCACCGGGGAGCTGTTTTTT
>-|TRBV6-1|TRBD1|TRBJ2-5
CASSGQGPETQYF
TGTGCCAGCAGCGGACAGGGGCCAGAGACCCAGTACTTC
>-|TRBV5-1|TRBD1|TRBJ2-1
CASRPTGAHNEQFF
TGCGCCAGCAGACCGACAGGGGCCCACAATGAGCAGTTCTTC
>few|TRBV5-1|TRBD1|TRBJ2-2
CASSLEQGAGELFF
TGCGCCAGCAGCTTGGAGCAGGGGGCCGGGGAGCTGTTTTTT
>few|TRBV5-1|-|TRBJ2-5
CASSLDSNQETQYF
TGCGCCAGCAGCTTGGACAGCAACCAAGAGACCCAGTACTTC
>-|TRBV30|TRBD2|TRBJ2-1
CAWSQAGGDEQFF
TGTGCCTGGAGTCAAGCGGGAGGCGATGAGCAGTTCTTC
>-|TRBV30|-|TRBJ1-6
CAWLSLGGNSPLHF
TGTGCCTGGTTATCTCTGGGGGGGAATTCACCCCTCCACTTT
>few|TRBV7-7|-|TRBJ2-1
CASSLRQDNEQFF
TGTGCTAGCAGCTTACGACAGGACAATGAGCAGTTCTTC
>few|TRBV29-1|-|TRBJ1-1
CSVSAGWANTEAFF
TGCAGCGTTTCAGCAGGGTGGGCGAACACTGAAGCTTTCTTT
>-|TRBV19|-|TRBJ2-3
CASNDRNTDTQYF
TGTGCCAGTAACGACAGGAACACAGATACGCAGTATTTT
>few|TRBV13|TRBD2|TRBJ2-3
CASSPPGLAAGYTDTQYF
TGTGCCAGCAGCCCGCCTGGACTAGCCGCAGGTTATACAGATACGCAGTATTTT
>-|TRBV5-1|-|TRBJ2-7
CASSLAGDQHEQYF
TGCGCCAGCAGCTTGGCAGGGGATCAACACGAGCAGTACTTC
>-|TRBV4-1|TRBD1|TRBJ2-5
CASSQEYRGQQETQYF
TGCGCCAGCAGCCAGGAATACAGGGGACAGCAAGAGACCCAGTACTTC
>-|TRBV11-2|TRBD1|TRBJ2-2
CASSWGQGAFEELFF
TGTGCCAGCAGTTGGGGACAGGGGGCATTTGAGGAGCTGTTTTTT
>few|TRBV7-8|-|TRBJ2-7
CASTSHRLASYEQYF
TGTGCCAGCACCTCCCACCGGCTAGCGAGCTACGAGCAGTACTTC
>-|TRBV27|-|TRBJ1-2
CASSSLLRGGYTF
TGTGCCAGCAGTTCCCTATTGAGAGGTGGCTACACCTTC
>few|TRBV28|-|TRBJ1-2
CASSLRFRRVNINYGYTF
TGTGCCAGCAGTTTACGTTTCCGGAGGGTTAATATTAACTATGGCTACACCTTC
>few|TRBV6-1|TRBD1|TRBJ2-5
CASSARDRDQETQYF
TGTGCCAGCAGTGCCCGGGACAGGGACCAAGAGACCCAGTACTTC
>few|TRBV11-2|-|TRBJ2-5
CASSTGYQETQYF
TGTGCCAGCAGCACAGGGTACCAAGAGACCCAGTACTTC
>few|TRBV30|-|TRBJ2-2
CAWSKRIRSNTGELFF
TGTGCCTGGAGCAAGCGAATCAGATCGAACACCGGGGAGCTGTTTTTT
>few|TRBV11-2|-|TRBJ2-7
CASSPGMGAYEQYF
TGTGCCAGCAGCCCAGGGATGGGCGCCTACGAGCAGTACTTC
>few|TRBV11-2|TRBD1|TRBJ1-1
CASSPGTGGRIAFF
TGTGCCAGCAGCCCAGGGACAGGGGGCAGGATAGCTTTCTTT
>few|TRBV30|-|TRBJ1-5
CAWSDREHGQPQHF
TGTGCCTGGAGTGACAGGGAACACGGTCAGCCCCAGCATTTT
>-|TRBV30|TRBD2|TRBJ2-7
CAWSPWGGEQYF
TGTGCCTGGAGCCCATGGGGGGGCGAGCAGTACTTC
>-|TRBV6-1|-|TRBJ1-1
CASSEWAGAMDTEAFF
TGTGCCAGCAGTGAATGGGCAGGGGCGATGGACACTGAAGCTTTCTTT
>few|TRBV30|-|TRBJ1-4
CAWSMGLTNEKLFF
TGTGCCTGGAGTATGGGGCTCACTAATGAAAAACTGTTTTTT
>-|TRBV27|-|TRBJ2-2
CASSFWTPNTGELFF
TGTGCCAGCAGTTTTTGGACTCCTAACACCGGGGAGCTGTTTTTT
>-|TRBV2|-|TRBJ1-1
CASSLVGTEAFF
TGTGCCAGCAGCCTAGTGGGCACTGAAGCTTTCTTT
>few|TRBV7-6|-|TRBJ2-2
CASSLGGRNTGELFF
TGTGCCAGCAGCTTAGGGGGCAGAAACACCGGGGAGCTGTTTTTT
>-|TRBV5-1|-|TRBJ1-5
CASSPQAGDQPQHF
TGCGCCAGCAGCCCACAGGCCGGCGATCAGCCCCAGCATTTT
>few|TRBV7-8|-|TRBJ2-2
CASTRRTGELFF
TGTGCCAGCACCCGCCGGACCGGGGAGCTGTTTTTT
>few|TRBV11-2|TRBD1|TRBJ2-1
CASSLEPTGVYNEQFF
TGTGCCAGCAGCTTAGAGCCGACAGGGGTCTACAATGAGCAGTTCTTC
>few|TRBV6-4|TRBD2|TRBJ2-1
CASSASGRAFDEQFF
TGTGCCAGCAGCGCTAGCGGGAGGGCCTTCGATGAGCAGTTCTTC
>many|TRBV2|-|TRBJ2-1
CASSETGWEFF
TGTGCCAGCAGTGAAACAGGTTGGGAGTTCTTC
>-|TRBV5-1|-|TRBJ1-1
CASSLGGGTEAFF
TGCGCCAGCAGCTTGGGAGGGGGCACTGAAGCTTTCTTT
>few|TRBV19|-|TRBJ1-5
CASSSRTAQHF
TGTGCCAGTAGTTCTCGGACTGCCCAGCATTTT
>few|TRBV2|TRBD1|TRBJ1-5
CASRVTGGPQPQHF
TGTGCCAGCAGGGTAACAGGGGGCCCTCAGCCCCAGCATTTT
>-|TRBV27|-|TRBJ1-6
CASSRTAGLATPLHF
TGTGCCAGCAGTCGCACCGCAGGGCTCGCAACACCCCTCCACTTT
>-|TRBV19|TRBD1|TRBJ1-2
CASSKGQANYGYTF
TGTGCCAGTAGTAAGGGACAGGCGAACTATGGCTACACCTTC
>few|TRBV5-1|TRBD2|TRBJ2-1
CASSLIFRASGADNEQFF
TGCGCCAGCAGCTTGATTTTTCGGGCTAGCGGGGCTGACAATGAGCAGTTCTTC
>-|TRBV19|-|TRBJ1-5
CASSLGGGPNQPQHF
TGTGCCAGTAGCCTTGGGGGAGGACCCAATCAGCCCCAGCATTTT
>few|TRBV5-1|-|TRBJ2-7
CASSLGGGNYEQYF
TGCGCCAGCAGCTTGGGAGGAGGGAACTACGAGCAGTACTTC
>few|TRBV5-1|TRBD2|TRBJ2-7
CASSLASASGGTYEQYF
TGCGCCAGCAGCTTGGCCTCAGCTAGCGGGGGTACCTACGAGCAGTACTTC
>-|TRBV13|-|TRBJ2-6
CASTQGRSGANVLTF
TGTGCCAGCACACAGGGGAGGTCTGGGGCCAACGTCCTGACTTTC
>-|TRBV4-1|-|TRBJ1-5
CASSQVWPSNQPQHF
TGCGCCAGCAGCCAAGTTTGGCCGAGCAATCAGCCCCAGCATTTT
>-|TRBV5-4|TRBD2|TRBJ2-3
CASSVAGGSTDTQYF
TGTGCCAGCAGCGTAGCGGGAGGTAGCACAGATACGCAGTATTTT
>-|TRBV4-1|-|TRBJ2-7
CASSQLQGSLSYEQYF
TGCGCCAGCAGCCAGCTACAGGGCTCCCTTTCCTACGAGCAGTACTTC
>-|TRBV6-6|TRBD1|TRBJ1-2
CASRRQGGNYGYTF
TGTGCCAGCAGGAGACAGGGCGGGAACTATGGCTACACCTTC
>-|TRBV19|-|TRBJ2-3
CASTYSNTDTQYF
TGTGCCAGTACATATAGCAACACAGATACGCAGTATTTT
>-|TRBV10-3|TRBD1|TRBJ1-1
CAITGQMNTEAFF
TGTGCCATCACGGGACAGATGAACACTGAAGCTTTCTTT